Reported below is one TCR beta chain. The antigen is not known. In germline, CDR1 is MNHNY, CDR2 SVGAGI (reference sequence). CDR3 length: 14 residues. Trimming removed 6 bases at V and 0 bases at J, with 11 bases between. Generated by immunoSEQ multiplex PCR, the TCRdb table keeps only in-frame clones and is missing some. The sample consists of tens of thousands of clones, approximately 90% of them appearing once. The entry originates in a study of OX40 agonist ivuxolimab in advanced cancers. As for the study in general: Eligibility admitted prior anti-PD-1, anti-PD-L1 or anti-CTLA-4 therapy; approximately 40% had some. Partial responses were achieved by three patients, of whom one had hepatocellular carcinoma and two had cutaneous melanoma.

Study-level points and caveats: More expanded clones were seen, on average, in CD8+ T cells than in CD4+.

Patients were excluded for autoimmune disease history or systemic immunosuppression. The receptor was isolated from an adult with an advanced solid tumor such as melanoma, head and neck, liver or kidney cancer. Here the sequenced sample was CD4+ or CD8+ T cells sorted from blood, taken in a trial of the OX40 agonist ivuxolimab. The V and J genes are TRBV6-6 and TRBJ1-1; TRBD1 is a possible D gene (5 bases). Here the CDR3 reads CASSPTGVNTEAFF. CDR3 in DNA: TGTGCCAGCAGCCCTACAGGTGTGAACACTGAAGCTTTCTTT.